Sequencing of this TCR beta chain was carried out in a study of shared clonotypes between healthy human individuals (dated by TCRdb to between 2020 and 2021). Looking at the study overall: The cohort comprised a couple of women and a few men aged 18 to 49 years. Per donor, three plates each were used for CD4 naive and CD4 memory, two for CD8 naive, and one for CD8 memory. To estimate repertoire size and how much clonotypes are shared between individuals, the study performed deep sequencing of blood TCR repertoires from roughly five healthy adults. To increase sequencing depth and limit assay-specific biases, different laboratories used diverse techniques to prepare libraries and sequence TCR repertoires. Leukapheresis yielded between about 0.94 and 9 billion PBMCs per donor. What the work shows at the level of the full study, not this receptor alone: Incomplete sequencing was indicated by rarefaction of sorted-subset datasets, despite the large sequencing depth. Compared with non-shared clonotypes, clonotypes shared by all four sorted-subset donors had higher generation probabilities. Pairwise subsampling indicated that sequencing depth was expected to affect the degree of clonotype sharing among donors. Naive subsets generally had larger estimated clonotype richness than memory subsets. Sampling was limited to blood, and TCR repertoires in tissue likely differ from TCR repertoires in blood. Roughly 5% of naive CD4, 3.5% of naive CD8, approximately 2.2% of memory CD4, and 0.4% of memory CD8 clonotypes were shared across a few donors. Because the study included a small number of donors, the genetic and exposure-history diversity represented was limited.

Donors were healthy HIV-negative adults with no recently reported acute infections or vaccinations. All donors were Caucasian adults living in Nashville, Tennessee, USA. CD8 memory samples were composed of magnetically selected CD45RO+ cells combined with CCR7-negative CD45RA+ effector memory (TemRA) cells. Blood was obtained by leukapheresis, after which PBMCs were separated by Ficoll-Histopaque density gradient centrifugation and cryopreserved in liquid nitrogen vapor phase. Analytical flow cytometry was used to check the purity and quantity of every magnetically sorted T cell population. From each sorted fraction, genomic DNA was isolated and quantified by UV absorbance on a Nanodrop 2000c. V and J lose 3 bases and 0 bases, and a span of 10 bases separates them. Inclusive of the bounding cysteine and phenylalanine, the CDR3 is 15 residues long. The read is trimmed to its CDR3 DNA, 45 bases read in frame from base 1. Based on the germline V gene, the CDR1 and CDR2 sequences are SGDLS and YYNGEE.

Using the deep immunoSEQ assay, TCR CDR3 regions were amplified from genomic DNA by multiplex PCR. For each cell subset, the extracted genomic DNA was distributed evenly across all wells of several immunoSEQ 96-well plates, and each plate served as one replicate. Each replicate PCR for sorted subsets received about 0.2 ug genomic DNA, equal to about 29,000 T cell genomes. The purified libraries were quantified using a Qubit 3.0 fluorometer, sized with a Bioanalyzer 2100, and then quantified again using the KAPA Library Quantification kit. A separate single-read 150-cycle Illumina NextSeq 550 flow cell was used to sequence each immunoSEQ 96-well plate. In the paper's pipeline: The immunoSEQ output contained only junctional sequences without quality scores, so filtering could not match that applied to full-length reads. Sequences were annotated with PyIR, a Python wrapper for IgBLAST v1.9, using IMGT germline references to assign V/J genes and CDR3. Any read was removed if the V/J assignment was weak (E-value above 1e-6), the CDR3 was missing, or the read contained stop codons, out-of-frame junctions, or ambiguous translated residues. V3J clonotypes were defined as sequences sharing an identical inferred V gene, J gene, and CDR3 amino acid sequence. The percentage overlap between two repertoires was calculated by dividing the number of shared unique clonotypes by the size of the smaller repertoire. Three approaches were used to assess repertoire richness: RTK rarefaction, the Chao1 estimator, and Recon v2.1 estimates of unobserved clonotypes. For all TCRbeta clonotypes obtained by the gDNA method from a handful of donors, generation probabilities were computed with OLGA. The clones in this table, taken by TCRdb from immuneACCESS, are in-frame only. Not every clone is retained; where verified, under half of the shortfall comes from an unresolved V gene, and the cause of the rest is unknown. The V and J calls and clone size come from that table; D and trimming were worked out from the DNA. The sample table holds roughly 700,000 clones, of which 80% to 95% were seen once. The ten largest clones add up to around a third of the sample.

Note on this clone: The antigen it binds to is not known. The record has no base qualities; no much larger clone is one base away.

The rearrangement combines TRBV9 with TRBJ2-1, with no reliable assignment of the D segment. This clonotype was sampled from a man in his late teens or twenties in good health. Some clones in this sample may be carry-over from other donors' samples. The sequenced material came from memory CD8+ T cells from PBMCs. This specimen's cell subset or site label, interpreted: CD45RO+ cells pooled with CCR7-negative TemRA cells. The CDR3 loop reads CASSADGSSYNEQFF. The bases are TGTGCCAGCAGCGCGGATGGAAGCTCCTACAATGAGCAGTTCTTC.